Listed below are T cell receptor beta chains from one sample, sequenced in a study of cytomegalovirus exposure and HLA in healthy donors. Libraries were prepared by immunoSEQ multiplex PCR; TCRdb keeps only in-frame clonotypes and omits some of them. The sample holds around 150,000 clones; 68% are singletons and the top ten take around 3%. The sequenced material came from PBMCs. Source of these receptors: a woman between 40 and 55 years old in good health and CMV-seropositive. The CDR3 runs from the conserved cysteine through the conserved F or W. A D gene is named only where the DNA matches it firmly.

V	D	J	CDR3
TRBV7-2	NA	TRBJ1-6	CASSLRTDSLHF
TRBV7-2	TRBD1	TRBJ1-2	CASSSTSGTVNYGYTF
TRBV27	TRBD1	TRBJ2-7	CASSSGQGLHEQYF
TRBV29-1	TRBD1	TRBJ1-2	CSVTGGGNGYTF
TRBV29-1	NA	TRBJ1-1	CSVEVGSNTEAFF
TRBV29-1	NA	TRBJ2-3	CSVVFGTTLSPDTQYF
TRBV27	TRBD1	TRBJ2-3	CASGWTGYSTQYF
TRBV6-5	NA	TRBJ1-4	CASRSGGATNEKLFF
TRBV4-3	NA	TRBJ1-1	CASSQATQHPNTEAFF
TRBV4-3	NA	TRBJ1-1	CASSQDRSLGNRNTEAFF
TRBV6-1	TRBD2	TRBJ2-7	CASSEATSAKYEQYF